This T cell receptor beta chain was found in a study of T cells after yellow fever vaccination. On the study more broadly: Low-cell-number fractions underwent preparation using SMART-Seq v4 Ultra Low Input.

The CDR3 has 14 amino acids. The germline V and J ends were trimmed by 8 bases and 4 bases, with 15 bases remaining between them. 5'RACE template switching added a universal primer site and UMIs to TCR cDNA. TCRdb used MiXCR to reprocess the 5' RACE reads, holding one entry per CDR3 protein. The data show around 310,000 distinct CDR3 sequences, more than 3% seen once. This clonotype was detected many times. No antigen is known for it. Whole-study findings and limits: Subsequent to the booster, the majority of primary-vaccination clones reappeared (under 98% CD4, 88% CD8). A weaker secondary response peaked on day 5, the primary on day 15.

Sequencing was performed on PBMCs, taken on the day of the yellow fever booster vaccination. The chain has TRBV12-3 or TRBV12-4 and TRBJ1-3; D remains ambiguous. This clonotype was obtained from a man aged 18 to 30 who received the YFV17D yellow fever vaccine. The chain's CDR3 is CASRNGSWGNTIYF. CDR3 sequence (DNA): TGTGCCAGCCGGAACGGGTCATGGGGAAACACCATATATTTT.